A single sample is the source of the 15 T cell receptor beta chains below, sequenced in a study of cytomegalovirus exposure and HLA in healthy donors. It was with 60 Vbeta and 13 Jbeta primers that the PCR ran. The assay was immunoSEQ multiplex PCR, and TCRdb's table has in-frame clones only and misses some. The sample comprises over 50,000 clones, 80% to 90% of which are singletons, and approximately 1.3% rests with the top ten. Input material: PBMCs. The receptors derive from a man in his late teens or twenties in good health and CMV-seronegative.

This rearrangement joins TRBV25-1 to TRBJ1-4, with D hard to call. V gave up 5 bases and J gave up 5 bases, with 15 bases separating them. The CDR3 sequence is 15 residues long. Germline V lookup: CDR1 MGHDK, CDR2 SYGVNS. CDR3 sequence (DNA): TGTGCCAGCAGTCCGCCGGGGTACCAAAATGAAAAACTGTTTTTT. The encoded protein is CASSPPGYQNEKLFF.

The chain is built from TRBV10-3 and TRBJ1-1, with 9 bases matching TRBD1. Per germline, CDR1 ENHRY and CDR2 SYGVKD. The V gene end was trimmed by 4 bases and the J gene end by 1 base; junction bases not matched to a gene: 1. This CDR3 has 14 residues. The CDR3 region is CAISGGQGNTEAFF. The CDR3 DNA is TGTGCCATCAGTGGGGGACAGGGGAACACTGAAGCTTTCTTT.

This chain links TRBV5-4 with TRBJ1-4, with TRBD1 matching 8 bases. The CDR3 covers 15 residues. The trim removed 0 bases at V and 6 bases at J, leaving 4 bases unmatched. CDR1 is SGHNT, CDR2 YYREEE, per germline (reference sequence). The CDR3 sequence: CASSLGQGRDEKLFF. The DNA of the CDR3 is TGTGCCAGCAGCTTGGGACAGGGGAGGGATGAAAAACTGTTTTTT. The full variable domain, with the rest looked up from reference TRBV5-4 and TRBJ1-4, is ETGVTQSPTHLIKTRGQQVTLRCSSQSGHNTVSWYQQALGQGPQFIFQYYREEENGRGNFPPRFSGLQFPNYSSELNVNALELDDSALYLCASSLGQGRDEKLFFGSGTQLSVL.

This sequence joins TRBV9 and TRBJ1-2, with 8 bases lining up with TRBD1. The J segment lost 8 bases and the V segment lost 1 base, leaving 7 bases of the junction unmatched. Germline values: CDR1 SGDLS, CDR2 YYNGEE. The CDR3 is 14 amino acids. The CDR3 coding sequence is TGTGCCAGCAGCGTATACCGGACAGGGAGCGGCTACACCTTC. It encodes CASSVYRTGSGYTF. The complete variable domain, with remaining parts taken from reference TRBV9 and TRBJ1-2, reads DSGVTQTPKHLITATGQRVTLRCSPRSGDLSVYWYQQSLDQGLQFLIQYYNGEERAKGNILERFSAQQFPDLHSELNLSSLELGDSALYFCASSVYRTGSGYTFGSGTRLTVV.

CDR3 residues: CASSESPGEGNEKLFF. The CDR3 DNA follows: TGTGCCAGCAGTGAATCCCCAGGGGAGGGTAATGAAAAACTGTTTTTT. The chain uses TRBV6-1 and TRBJ1-4; tentatively, D is TRBD1 (6 bases). Trimming left V 2 bases short and J 4 bases short, with 14 bases between. This CDR3 has 16 residues. CDR1 and CDR2 from the germline V gene are MNHNS and SASEGT.

The chain uses TRBV11-2 and TRBJ2-1; no definite D call. The CDR3 extends over 12 amino acids. Germline assignment: CDR1 SGHAT and CDR2 FQNNGV. V lost 1 base and J 6 bases, leaving 4 bases between the germline ends. DNA for the CDR3: TGTGCCAGCAGCTTAGGGGCCAATGAGCAGTTCTTC. It translates to CASSLGANEQFF.

In this sample, this clone turned up once. This sequence joins TRBV7-8 and TRBJ2-2; perhaps TRBD1 as D (6 bases). Germline-derived CDR1 and CDR2 are SGHVS and FQNEAQ. Trimming cost V 4 bases and J 2 bases, with 20 bases left between them. The CDR3 runs to 18 residues. Here the CDR3 DNA reads TGTGCCAGCAGCTCCCCGACAGGCTATATCAACAACACCGGGGAGCTGTTTTTT. Residues: CASSSPTGYINNTGELFF.

The J gene is TRBJ2-7, the V gene TRBV29-1; 9 bases fit TRBD1. CDR3 length: 11 amino acids. Germline CDR1 reads SQVTM; CDR2 reads ANQGSEA. With V trimmed by 7 bases and J by 4 bases, 2 bases remained unmatched. CDR3 DNA sequence: TGCAGCGGGACAGGGGAGTACGAGCAGTACTTC. Protein: CSGTGEYEQYF.

This rearrangement joins TRBV7-9 to TRBJ1-6; no reliable D call. With 2 bases removed from V and 0 bases from J, the gap between germline ends came to 11 bases. CDR3 length: 17 amino acids. Germline lookup yields CDR1 SEHNR and CDR2 FQNEAQ (reference sequence). In DNA form, the CDR3 reads TGTGCCAGCAGCTTACGCGACTCGAGCTCCTATAATTCACCCCTCCACTTT. Protein sequence: CASSLRDSSSYNSPLHF. The entire variable domain, with the rest obtained from reference TRBV7-9 and TRBJ1-6, is as follows: DTGVSQNPRHKITKRGQNVTFRCDPISEHNRLYWYRQTLGQGPEFLTYFQNEAQLEKSRLLSDRFSAERPKGSFSTLEIQRTEQGDSAMYLCASSLRDSSSYNSPLHFGNGTRLTVT.

The chain recombines TRBV28 with TRBJ1-2; D call uncertain. Deletions cut 6 bases from V and 3 bases from J, with 17 bases between. CDR3 size: 15 residues. Per the germline V gene, CDR1 is MDHEN and CDR2 is SYDVKM. CDR3 protein: CASSLETETYYGYTF. Written as DNA, the CDR3 is TGTGCCAGCAGCCTAGAGACGGAGACGTACTATGGCTACACCTTC.

CDR3 bases: TGTGCCAGCAGGGTTGGACAGGGGTTTCAGCCCCAGCATTTT. Its translation is CASRVGQGFQPQHF. The chain is built from TRBV6-1 and TRBJ1-5; 9 nucleotides agree with TRBD1. This CDR3 has 14 amino acids. Germline CDR1 and CDR2: MNHNS and SASEGT. Unmatched junction bases numbered 6, after V lost 6 bases and J lost 6 bases.

The J gene is TRBJ1-1, the V gene TRBV7-9; 7 bases are shared with TRBD1. Trimming took 5 bases from V and 3 from J; bases not matched to a gene: 6. CDR3 size: 14 residues. In germline, CDR1 is SEHNR, CDR2 FQNEAQ (reference sequence). The CDR3 DNA sequence: TGTGCCAGCAGCGCGACCAGGGGGGACACTGAAGCTTTCTTT. Its translation: CASSATRGDTEAFF.

The chain carries TRBV14 and TRBJ2-7; 10 positions match TRBD2. The J segment lost 0 bases and the V segment lost 0 bases, leaving 8 bases of the junction unmatched. Germline CDR1 and CDR2: SGHDN and FVKESK. The CDR3 is made up of 18 amino acids. In DNA form, the CDR3 reads TGTGCCAGCAGCCAAGAAGGGCTAGCGGGGGATCGCTCCTACGAGCAGTACTTC. Translation gives CASSQEGLAGDRSYEQYF.

The genes are TRBV7-8 and TRBJ1-5; the match to TRBD1 covers 7 bases. Germline-derived CDR1 and CDR2 are SGHVS and FQNEAQ. Trimming removed 5 bases from V and 0 bases from J; junction bases left unmatched: 7. The CDR3 sequence is 16 residues long. CDR3 nucleotide sequence: TGTGCCAGCAGCAATAGACAGGGAGGTAGCAATCAGCCCCAGCATTTT. Amino acid sequence: CASSNRQGGSNQPQHF.

The chain recombines TRBV2 with TRBJ2-5, with D unclear. Germline V gives CDR1 SNHLY, CDR2 FYNNEI. V lost 4 bases and J lost 2, with 8 bases in between. The CDR3 runs 13 residues. The DNA of the CDR3 is TGTGCCAGCAGTGTGAGAATTCAAGAGACCCAGTACTTC. Translated: CASSVRIQETQYF. The full variable domain, completed using reference TRBV2 and TRBJ2-5, is EPEVTQTPSHQVTQMGQEVILRCVPISNHLYFYWYRQILGQKVEFLVSFYNNEISEKSEIFDDQFSVERPDGSNFTLKIRSTKLEDSAMYFCASSVRIQETQYFGPGTRLLVL.